This T cell receptor beta chain was found in a study of shared clonotypes between healthy human individuals. Sequenced by immunoSEQ multiplex PCR; TCRdb stores in-frame clones only, minus some. This table holds 2 million to 2.5 million clones, 85% to 95% found once. Unmatched junction bases numbered 4, after V lost 4 bases and J lost 2 bases. The CDR3 is made up of 15 amino acids. Germline values: CDR1 SGDLS, CDR2 YYNGEE. This clonotype originated in a man younger than 30 in good health. Some clones in this sample may be carry-over from other donors' samples. The genes are TRBV9 and TRBJ2-5; TRBD2 aligns across 11 bases. Material for sequencing was naive CD4+ T cells from PBMCs. Subset reported: CD45RA+ positively selected. For the CDR3, the DNA is TGTGCCAGCAGCAAGGGACTAGCGGCGCAAGAGACCCAGTACTTC. It encodes CASSKGLAAQETQYF.